The 7 T cell receptor beta chains presented below share a single source sample, sequenced in a study of cytomegalovirus exposure and HLA in healthy donors. Vbeta (60) and Jbeta (13) primers were used in the PCR. The data were produced by immunoSEQ multiplex PCR, yet TCRdb's version contains in-frame clones alone and is incomplete. This sample has tens of thousands of clones, with approximately 80% found just once. Sequenced input: PBMCs. The receptor source for this set is a man aged 25 to 45 in good health and CMV-seropositive.

This chain joins TRBV5-1 and TRBJ1-6; D ambiguous. Germline-derived CDR1 and CDR2 are SGHRS and YFSETQ. The CDR3 contains 12 residues. The germline V and J ends were trimmed by 4 bases and 5 bases, with 4 bases remaining between them. As DNA, the CDR3 is TGCGCCAGCAGCGACAATAATTCACCCCTCCACTTT. It specifies CASSDNNSPLHF.

The rearrangement links TRBV4-1 to TRBJ2-1; a possible D gene is TRBD2 (5 bases). The CDR3 loop spans 16 amino acids. The V end lost 0 bases, the J end lost 4 bases, and 13 bases lay between the germline ends. CDR1 MGHRA and CDR2 YSYEKL come from the germline V gene. The CDR3 reads CASSQDNSGGYNEQFF. The CDR3 coding sequence is TGCGCCAGCAGCCAAGATAACAGCGGAGGATACAATGAGCAGTTCTTC.

V and J are TRBV15 and TRBJ2-2, with 7 bases fitting TRBD2. The CDR3 sequence is 15 residues long. After removal of 5 bases from V and 5 bases from J, the junction contained 8 bases not matched to a gene. Germline V gene data show CDR1 as LNHNV and CDR2 as YYDKDF (reference sequence). The CDR3 reads CATSGGGTITGELFF. The CDR3 region has the DNA TGTGCCACCAGCGGTGGTGGGACTATAACCGGGGAGCTGTTTTTT.

V and J are TRBV6-5 and TRBJ1-1, with D possibly being TRBD1 (6 bases). The CDR3 has 14 amino acids. Per germline, CDR1 MNHEY and CDR2 SVGAGI. V lost 2 bases and J 4 bases, leaving 11 bases between the germline ends. The CDR3 loop is CASSYDPRGTEAFF. CDR3 bases: TGTGCCAGCAGTTACGACCCCAGGGGCACTGAAGCTTTCTTT.

The chain carries TRBV10-1 and TRBJ2-3, with 10 bases lining up with TRBD2. This CDR3 has 14 residues. The ends lost 3 bases at V and 8 bases at J; junction bases unmatched: 5. Germline CDR1 is WNHNN and CDR2 is SYGVQD (reference sequence). The CDR3 here is CASSDRLAGVTQYF. As DNA, the CDR3 is TGCGCCAGCAGTGATCGTCTAGCGGGAGTTACGCAGTATTTT.

The V and J genes are TRBV25-1 and TRBJ2-5; tentative D call: TRBD1 (6 bases). The J call may be wrong; the DNA end is better matched by TRBJ2-7. The length of the CDR3 is 15 residues. Germline-derived CDR1 and CDR2 are MGHDK and SYGVNS. This CDR3 reads CASSATQGSSYEQYF. CDR3 nucleotides: TGTGCCAGCAGTGCGACCCAGGGGTCCTCCTACGAGCAGTACTTC.

The chain is built from TRBV6-5 and TRBJ2-7, with 11 bases identical to TRBD2. The germline gives CDR1 MNHEY, CDR2 SVGAGI. This CDR3 is 15 amino acids long. The J segment lost 3 bases and the V segment lost 4 bases, leaving 5 bases of the junction unmatched. As DNA, the CDR3 is TGTGCCAGCAGTTGGGTAGCGGGAGGGCGCTACGAGCAGTACTTC. Translated, it gives CASSWVAGGRYEQYF.